The TCR beta chain described here comes from a study of T-cell memory formation after mild COVID-19. Study background: For the most part, TCR clusters were specific to one donor. Whole-study results and caveats: Pre-infection memory held some responding clones, suggesting pre-existing cross-reactive T cells responded.

The V gene's germline CDR1 is SSHAT and CDR2 FNYEAQ (reference sequence). The length of the CDR3 is 14 residues. This clonotype was picked up a small number of times. Its antigen is unknown. An end of the junction does not agree with germline; a read error may underlie this. From 5'RACE with constant-segment primers came TCR alpha and TCR beta cDNA libraries that carried sample barcodes and UMIs. One entry per CDR3 protein, called by TCRdb with MiXCR from the 5' RACE reads. This table has about 430,000 distinct CDR3 sequences, under 20% appearing once. This rearrangement joins TRBV7-7 to TRBJ2-2; no clear D gene. The TCR comes from a man aged 18 to 29 who had mild COVID-19 (a few samples of this study predate the infection). Cell type and time point are not known. Sequences were obtained from PBMCs or a T cell subset sorted from them (not recorded which). The CDR3 region has the DNA TGTGCTAGCAGCTCGCAGGAGAACACCGGGGAGCTGTTTTTT. Protein: CASSSQENTGELFF.